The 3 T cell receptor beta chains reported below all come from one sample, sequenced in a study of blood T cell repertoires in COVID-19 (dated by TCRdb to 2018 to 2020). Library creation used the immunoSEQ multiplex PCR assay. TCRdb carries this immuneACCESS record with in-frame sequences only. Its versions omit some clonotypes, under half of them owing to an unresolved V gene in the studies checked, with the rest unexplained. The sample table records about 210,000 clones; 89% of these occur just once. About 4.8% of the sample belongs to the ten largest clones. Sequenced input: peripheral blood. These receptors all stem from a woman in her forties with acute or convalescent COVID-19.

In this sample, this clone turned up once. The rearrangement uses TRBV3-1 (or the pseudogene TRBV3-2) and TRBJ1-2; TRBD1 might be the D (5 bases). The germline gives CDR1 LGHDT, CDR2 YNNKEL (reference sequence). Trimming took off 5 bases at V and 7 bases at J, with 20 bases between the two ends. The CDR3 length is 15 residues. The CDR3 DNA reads TGTGCCAGCAGCATAAACTTTGGTGGGAGGGGTGGCTACACCTTC. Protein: CASSINFGGRGGYTF.

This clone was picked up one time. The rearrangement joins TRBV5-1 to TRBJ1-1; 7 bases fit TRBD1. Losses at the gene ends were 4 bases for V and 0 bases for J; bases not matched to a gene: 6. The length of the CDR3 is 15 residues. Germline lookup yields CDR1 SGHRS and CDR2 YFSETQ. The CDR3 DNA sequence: TGCGCCAGCAGCGTGGCGGGGACAGTGAACACTGAAGCTTTCTTT. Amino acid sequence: CASSVAGTVNTEAFF.

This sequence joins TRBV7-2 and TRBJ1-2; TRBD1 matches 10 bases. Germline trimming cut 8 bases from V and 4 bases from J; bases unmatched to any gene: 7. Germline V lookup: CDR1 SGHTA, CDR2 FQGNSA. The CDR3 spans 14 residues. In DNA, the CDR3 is TGTGCCAGCCGCCGGGACAGGGGTGTCTATGGCTACACCTTC. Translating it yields CASRRDRGVYGYTF.